This TCR beta chain appears in the sequencing data of a study of blood T cell repertoires in COVID-19. Study-wide background: Acute and convalescent COVID-19 samples came from the United States, Italy and Spain. The analysed material was cDNA or gDNA that came from T cells, B-cell-depleted T cells, or PBMCs.

Original processing notes: By means of reference gene primer amplification, nucleated cell counts were estimated. Sequenced by immunoSEQ multiplex PCR; TCRdb stores in-frame clones only, minus some. V, J and clone size are those of that table, while D and trimming were read from the DNA. The sample has about 220,000 clones; 87% are singletons. V was trimmed by 7 bases and J by 0 bases, leaving 7 bases between them. Per the germline V gene, CDR1 is MNHEY and CDR2 is SVGAGI. The CDR3 runs 13 residues. The chain recombines TRBV6-5 with TRBJ2-1; the D is unclear. The receptor was derived from a man aged 40-49 years with active or convalescent COVID-19. Sequencing was done on a sample of peripheral blood. The CDR3 coding sequence is TGTGCCAGCATCAGAGGCTCCTACAATGAGCAGTTCTTC. The encoded protein is CASIRGSYNEQFF.